The next 18 T cell receptor beta chains were all read from a single sample in a study of T cells in severe cutaneous drug reactions. The patients sequenced had a carbamazepine-induced Stevens-Johnson syndrome or toxic epidermal necrolysis reaction. TCR subtype-specific primers in iRepertoire multiplex PCR prepared libraries for bulk and single-cell sequencing. TCRdb reanalyzed the multiplex PCR reads, giving one entry per CDR3 protein sequence and no DNA. This listing includes over 7,000 distinct CDR3 sequences. Sequencing input: cells from a skin blister. These receptors originate from a human donor with a severe cutaneous adverse drug reaction.

The chain links TRBV7-9 to TRBJ1-1. Germline CDR1 is SEHNR and CDR2 is FQNEAQ (reference sequence). The CDR3 has 12 residues. CDR3 region: CASSKEGTEAFF.

This rearrangement joins TRBV12-3 or TRBV12-4 to TRBJ2-7; TCRdb selects TRBD2, and the lack of DNA leaves this call unchecked. The CDR3 is 14 residues long. CDR3 residues: CASSPASGSNEQYF.

The genes are TRBV7-2 and TRBJ2-1; TCRdb designates TRBD1, a call that cannot be tested without DNA. CDR1 is SGHTA, CDR2 FQGNSA, per germline. CDR3 length: 15 amino acids. CDR3 amino acids: CASSHGDGSYNEQFF.

The gene calls are TRBV29-1 and TRBJ2-1; checking the TCRdb D call of TRBD1 is not possible without DNA. Per germline, CDR1 SQVTM and CDR2 ANQGSEA. The CDR3 extends over 14 amino acids. The CDR3 here is CSVDEGAYNNEQFF.

The V gene is TRBV7-9, the J gene TRBJ2-7; the TCRdb call, TRBD2, lacks DNA for checking. Germline lookup yields CDR1 SEHNR and CDR2 FQNEAQ (reference sequence). The CDR3 runs 15 residues. This chain's CDR3 is CASSLGLYASYEQYF.

This chain links TRBV15 with TRBJ2-3; checking the TCRdb D call of TRBD1 is not possible without DNA. Germline CDR1 is LNHNV and CDR2 is YYDKDF (reference sequence). This CDR3 is built from 17 residues. CDR3 amino acids: CATSRAGVRGSTDTQYF.

V is TRBV6-2 or TRBV6-3 and J is TRBJ2-5; TCRdb names TRBD1, which stays unverified in the absence of DNA. CDR3 length: 15 amino acids. Per the germline V gene, CDR1 is MNHEY and CDR2 is SVGEGT. The CDR3 loop reads CASSTGTAPQETQYF.

The chain links TRBV18 to TRBJ2-7; lacking DNA, the TRBD1 call made by TCRdb goes unchecked. Germline assignment: CDR1 KGHSH and CDR2 LQKENI. There are 14 residues in the CDR3. The CDR3 spells CASSPSDRSNEQYF.

The V call is TRBV4-2, the J call TRBJ2-7. This CDR3 is built from 14 residues. Germline V lookup: CDR1 LGHNA, CDR2 YNFKEQ. The CDR3 sequence: CASSQGLLSYEQYF.

The rearrangement uses TRBV6-2 or TRBV6-3 and TRBJ2-7. Germline V lookup: CDR1 MNHEY, CDR2 SVGEGT. The CDR3 totals 11 residues. The CDR3: CAGGSTHEQYF.

This clonotype counts as medium-sized by frequency. J is TRBJ2-3 and V is TRBV29-1; the TCRdb D gene call, TRBD2, has no DNA to confirm it. CDR1 and CDR2 from the germline V gene are SQVTM and ANQGSEA. This CDR3 has 14 amino acids. CDR3: CSVLGREVVDTQYF.

The rearrangement uses TRBV28 and TRBJ2-4; TCRdb gives TRBD1 as the D gene, but with no DNA this cannot be confirmed. Germline loops: CDR1 MDHEN, CDR2 SYDVKM. This CDR3 has 15 residues. The CDR3 loop is CASNIRQGAKNIQYF.

Its frequency marks this clonotype as medium-sized. V gene TRBV7-6 combines with J gene TRBJ2-2. The CDR3 covers 15 residues. Looked up from germline, CDR1 is SGHVS and CDR2 is FNYEAQ. CDR3 amino acids: CASSLYAENTGELFF.

The CDR3 spells CASSPGRNEQYF. The genes are TRBV9 and TRBJ2-7; without DNA, the TCRdb call of TRBD2 cannot be checked. CDR1 and CDR2 from the germline V gene are SGDLS and YYNGEE. CDR3 length equals 12 residues.

This chain connects TRBV12-3 or TRBV12-4 to TRBJ1-4; absent DNA, TCRdb's TRBD1 call cannot be checked. The CDR3 spans 15 residues. CDR3 protein: CASSPGTGGGEKLFF.

The genes are TRBV7-2 and TRBJ2-7; no DNA is available, so the TRBD2 call from TCRdb remains unchecked. Per germline, CDR1 SGHTA and CDR2 FQGNSA. This CDR3 is built from 18 residues. CDR3 loop: CASTLGPPTSGSTYEQYF.

The J gene is TRBJ1-1, the V gene TRBV29-1. This CDR3 is 14 amino acids long. Per the germline V gene, CDR1 is SQVTM and CDR2 is ANQGSEA. The CDR3 loop is CSVTDGEADTEAFF.

The rearrangement joins TRBV12-3 or TRBV12-4 to TRBJ2-3; the D call from TCRdb, TRBD1, cannot be confirmed without DNA. The CDR3 contains 14 residues. This CDR3 reads CASSPPGQIHTQYF.